These 6 T cell receptor beta chains were sequenced from one sample in a study of early T cells in non-severe SARS-CoV-2 infection. One entry per CDR3 protein results from TCRdb running MiXCR on the 5' RACE reads. The table lists more than 85,000 distinct CDR3 sequences, around 13% of them singletons, with about 5.7% in the top ten. Sequences were obtained from whole blood. The receptors shown here come from an adult who was a healthcare worker with PCR-confirmed SARS-CoV-2 infection or an uninfected control (not recorded which).

The sample holds a few counts of this clonotype. The rearrangement joins TRBV7-9 to TRBJ2-7; 9 positions match TRBD1. The CDR3 loop spans 15 amino acids. Trimming took 5 bases from V and 6 from J; bases not matched to a gene: 11. CDR1 is SEHNR and CDR2 is FQNEAQ in the germline V gene (reference sequence). CDR3 in amino acids: CASSLRGTGLGEQYF. In DNA form, the CDR3 reads TGTGCCAGCAGCCTACGCGGGACAGGGTTGGGCGAGCAGTACTTC.

This clonotype was counted only a few times. J is TRBJ2-3 and V is TRBV5-4; 10 nucleotides agree with TRBD2. J was trimmed by 2 bases and V by 3 bases; bases with no gene match: 3. Germline V lookup: CDR1 SGHNT, CDR2 YYREEE (reference sequence). The CDR3 totals 15 residues. For the CDR3, the DNA is TGTGCCAGCAGCTCCAGCGGGGGGGCCACAGATACGCAGTATTTT. Protein sequence: CASSSSGGATDTQYF.

V is TRBV7-2 and J is TRBJ2-6; 11 bases are a match to TRBD2. The germline gives CDR1 SGHTA, CDR2 FQGNSA. The CDR3 has 15 amino acids. The V and J ends lost 7 bases and 4 bases, in that order; junction bases with no gene match: 3. This CDR3 reads CASILAGGGANVLTF. CDR3 DNA: TGTGCCAGCATTCTAGCGGGAGGAGGGGCCAACGTCCTGACTTTC.

In its sample, this clonotype was seen many times. The rearrangement links TRBV11-2 to TRBJ2-1, with D maybe TRBD1 (5 bases). The CDR3 is 12 amino acids. Deletions cut 3 bases from V and 9 bases from J, with 9 bases between. Germline V gene data show CDR1 as SGHAT and CDR2 as FQNNGV. The CDR3 reads CASSFQGVEQFF. CDR3 sequence (DNA): TGTGCCAGCAGCTTTCAGGGTGTTGAGCAGTTCTTC.

This clonotype was counted ten times or more. The chain uses TRBV11-2 and TRBJ1-2; D not resolved. V lost 5 bases and J 8 bases, leaving 12 bases between the germline ends. CDR1 and CDR2 from the germline V gene are SGHAT and FQNNGV. The CDR3 consists of 12 residues. This CDR3 reads CASSPDFRGYTF. As DNA, the CDR3 is TGTGCCAGCAGCCCCGACTTCCGGGGCTACACCTTC.

The V and J genes are TRBV6-5 and TRBJ1-4; D gene uncertain. The V gene's germline CDR1 is MNHEY and CDR2 SVGAGI. The CDR3 runs 12 residues. V was trimmed by 6 bases and J by 7 bases, leaving 9 bases between them. The CDR3 nucleotides read TGTGCCAGCAGCCATACTGGTGAAAAACTGTTTTTT. Its translation: CASSHTGEKLFF.